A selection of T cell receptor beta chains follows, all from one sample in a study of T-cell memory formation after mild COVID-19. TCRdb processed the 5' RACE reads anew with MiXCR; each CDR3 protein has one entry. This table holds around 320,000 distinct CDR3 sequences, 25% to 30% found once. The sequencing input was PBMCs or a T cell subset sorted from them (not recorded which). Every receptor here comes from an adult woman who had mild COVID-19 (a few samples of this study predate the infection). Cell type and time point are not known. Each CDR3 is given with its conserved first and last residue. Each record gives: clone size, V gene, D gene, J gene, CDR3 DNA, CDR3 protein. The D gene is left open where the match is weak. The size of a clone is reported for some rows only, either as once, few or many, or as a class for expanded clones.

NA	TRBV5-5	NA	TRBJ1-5	TGTGCCAGCAGCTTGGATGCCAATCAGCCCCAGCATTTT	CASSLDANQPQHF
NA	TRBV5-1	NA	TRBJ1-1	TGCGCCAGCAGCTTGCCCAGGTCGGGAACTGAAGCTTTCTTT	CASSLPRSGTEAFF
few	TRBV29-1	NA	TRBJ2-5	TGCAGCGTTGAAGAGGACATCAACCAAGAGACCCAGTACTTC	CSVEEDINQETQYF
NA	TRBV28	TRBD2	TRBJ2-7	TGTGCCAGCAGTGGGACTAGCGAGCTAGCCCTCTACGAGCAGTACTTC	CASSGTSELALYEQYF
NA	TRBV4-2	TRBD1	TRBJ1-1	TGTGCCAGCAGCCAAGATCATACAGGGGCAGGGGCTGAAGCTTTCTTT	CASSQDHTGAGAEAFF
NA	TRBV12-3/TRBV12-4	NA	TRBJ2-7	TGTGCCAGCGGGATGGCGGGGGAGCAGTACTTC	CASGMAGEQYF
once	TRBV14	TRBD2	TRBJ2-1	TGTGCCAGCAGCCGCGGACTAGCGGGGGGGCCGGGAGAGTACAATGAGCAGTTCTTC	CASSRGLAGGPGEYNEQFF
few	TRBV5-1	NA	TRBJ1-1	TGCGCCAGCAGCTTGAGGCCGGGGGGCACTGAAGCTTTCTTT	CASSLRPGGTEAFF
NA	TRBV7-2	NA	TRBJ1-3	TGTGCCAGCAGCCGGGATATCTCTGGAAACACCATATATTTT	CASSRDISGNTIYF
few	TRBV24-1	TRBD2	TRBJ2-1	TGTGCCACCAGTGATTTGCAGCTAGCGGGAGGTGAGCAGTTCTTC	CATSDLQLAGGEQFF
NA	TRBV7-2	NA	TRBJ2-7	TGTGCCAGCAGCTTAGCGGGGAAGGGGTGGGAGCAGTACTTC	CASSLAGKGWEQYF
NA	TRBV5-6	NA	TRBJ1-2	TGTGCCAGCAGCTTGAGGGGCTATGGCTACACCTTC	CASSLRGYGYTF
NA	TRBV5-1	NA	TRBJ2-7	TGCGCCAGCAGCTTGCGGGGCCAATACTACGAGCAGTACTTC	CASSLRGQYYEQYF
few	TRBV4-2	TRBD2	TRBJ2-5	TGTGCCAGCAGCCAAGTTAGCGGGGGGGCCAGAGAGACCCAGTACTTC	CASSQVSGGARETQYF
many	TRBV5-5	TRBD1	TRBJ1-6	TGTGCCAGCAGCTTGAGACAGGGGATAAGTAATTCACCCCTCCACTTT	CASSLRQGISNSPLHF
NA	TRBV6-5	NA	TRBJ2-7	TGTGCCAGCAGTTACTCGAGCAGTGTGGGCGAGCAGTACTTC	CASSYSSSVGEQYF
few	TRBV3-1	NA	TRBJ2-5	TGTGCCAGCAGCCAAGGGCCGTACCAAGAGACCCAGTACTTC	CASSQGPYQETQYF
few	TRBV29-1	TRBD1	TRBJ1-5	TGCAGCGTTGAGGTGACAGGGGGCAATCAGCCCCAGCATTTT	CSVEVTGGNQPQHF
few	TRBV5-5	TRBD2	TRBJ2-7	TGTGCCAGCAGCTTGGAGGGACTAGCGGGAGGAGAGCAGTACTTC	CASSLEGLAGGEQYF
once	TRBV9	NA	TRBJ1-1	TGTGCCAGCAGCCCAAAATCGGGGGGGCGGGACACTGAAGCTTTCTTT	CASSPKSGGRDTEAFF
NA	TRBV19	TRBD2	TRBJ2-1	TGTGCCAGTAGTGCGCTAGCGGGAGCGAATAATGAGCAGTTCTTC	CASSALAGANNEQFF
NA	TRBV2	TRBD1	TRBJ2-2	TGTGCCAGCCGGGACAGGGGCCTGAACACCGGGGAGCTGTTTTTT	CASRDRGLNTGELFF
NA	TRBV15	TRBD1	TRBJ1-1	TGTGCCACCAGCATATTACAGGGGTCCACTGAAGCTTTCTTT	CATSILQGSTEAFF
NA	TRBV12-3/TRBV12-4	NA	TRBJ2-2	TGTGCCAGCAGCTCGAATTTGGCCGGGGAGCTGTTTTTT	CASSSNLAGELFF
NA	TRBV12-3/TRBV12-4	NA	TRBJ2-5	TGTGCCAGCAGGATCCACGTTCAAGAGACCCAGTACTTC	CASRIHVQETQYF
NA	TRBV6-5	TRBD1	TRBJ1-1	TGTGCCAGCAGTTCCCCGGGACAGGGAAAAACTGAAGCTTTCTTT	CASSSPGQGKTEAFF
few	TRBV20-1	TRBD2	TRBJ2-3	TGCAGTGCTAGAGCGTACAGGTCGGGGGGTACAGATACGCAGTATTTT	CSARAYRSGGTDTQYF
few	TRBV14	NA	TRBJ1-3	TGTGCCAGCAGCCAAGCCAGTATCGGAAACACCATATATTTT	CASSQASIGNTIYF
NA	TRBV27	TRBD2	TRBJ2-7	TGTGCCAGCAGCCTCACTAGCGCCCTAAACTACGAGCAGTACTTC	CASSLTSALNYEQYF
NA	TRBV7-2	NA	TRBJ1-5	TGTGCCAGCAGCTTAGTCAGGGGCCGGCGGCCCCAGCATTTT	CASSLVRGRRPQHF
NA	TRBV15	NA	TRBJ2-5	TGTGCCACCAGCTCTCGGGGAGGGGGCACCGATCAAGAGACCCAGTACTTC	CATSSRGGGTDQETQYF
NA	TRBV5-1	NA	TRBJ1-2	TGCGCCAGCAGCCCCGACTCGTGGGACTATGGCTACACCTTC	CASSPDSWDYGYTF
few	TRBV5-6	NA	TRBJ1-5	TGTGCCAGCAGCTCGGAGGAGTATAGCAATCAGCCCCAGCATTTT	CASSSEEYSNQPQHF
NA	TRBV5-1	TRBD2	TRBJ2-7	TGCGCCAGCAGCTTGGCCGGGACTAGCGGTTACGAGCAGTACTTC	CASSLAGTSGYEQYF
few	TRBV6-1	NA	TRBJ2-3	TGTGCCAGCAGTGCTACGGGACTTCTCAAGGATACGCAGTATTTT	CASSATGLLKDTQYF
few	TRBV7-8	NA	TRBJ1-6	TGTGCCAGCAGCGAGGACATCCCAGATAATTCACCCCTCCACTTT	CASSEDIPDNSPLHF
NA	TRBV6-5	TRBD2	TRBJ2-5	TGTGCCACCAAACTAGCGGGGGGCGAGAAGACCCAGTACTTC	CATKLAGGEKTQYF
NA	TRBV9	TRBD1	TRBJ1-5	TGTGCCAGCACCCCGGGGGACAGCTCCAATCAGCCCCAGCATTTT	CASTPGDSSNQPQHF
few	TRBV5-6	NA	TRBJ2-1	TGTGCCAGCAGCATACAGGGGGGGCCGTACAATGAGCAGTTCTTC	CASSIQGGPYNEQFF
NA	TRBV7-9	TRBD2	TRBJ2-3	TGTGCCAGCAGCGGCGGGAGATTTTCAGATACGCAGTATTTT	CASSGGRFSDTQYF
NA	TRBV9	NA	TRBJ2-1	TGTGCCAGCAGCGTAGGTACAGCTACCAATGAGCAGTTCTTC	CASSVGTATNEQFF
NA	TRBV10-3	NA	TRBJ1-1	TGTGCCATCAGTGGTCCGGGTCCGAACACTGAAGCTTTCTTT	CAISGPGPNTEAFF
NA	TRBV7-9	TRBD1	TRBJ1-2	TGTGCCAGCAGCTCCGAAAGAGGGGGCGATGGCTACACCTTC	CASSSERGGDGYTF
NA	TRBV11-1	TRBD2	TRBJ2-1	TGTGCCAGCAGATTGGGGGGGTCCCTCAATGAGCAGTTCTTC	CASRLGGSLNEQFF
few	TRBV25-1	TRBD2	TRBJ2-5	TGTGCCAGCAGTATCAGCGGGGGGTTACAAGAGACCCAGTACTTC	CASSISGGLQETQYF
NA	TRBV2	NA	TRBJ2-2	TGTGCCAGCAGTGGTTTGGGCGTGGCCACCGGGGAGCTGTTTTTT	CASSGLGVATGELFF
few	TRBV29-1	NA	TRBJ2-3	TGCAGCGTTGCCAGTCCGACAGGCACAGATACGCAGTATTTT	CSVASPTGTDTQYF
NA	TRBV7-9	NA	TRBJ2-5	TGTGCCAGCAGCTTACTCGCGAGGACGGAGACCCAGTACTTC	CASSLLARTETQYF
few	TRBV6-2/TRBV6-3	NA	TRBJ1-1	TGTGCCAGCAGTTACGGGCTGGGAGCGAACACTGAAGCTTTCTTT	CASSYGLGANTEAFF
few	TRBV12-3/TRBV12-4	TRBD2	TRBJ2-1	TGTGCCAGCAGTTTAGGAGCGGGACGTATCCGGAGTGAGCAGTTCTTC	CASSLGAGRIRSEQFF
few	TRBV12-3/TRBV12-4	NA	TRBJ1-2	TGTGCCAGCAGTCCACCTCGGGGGTGGGCCGGCGGCTATGGCTACACCTTC	CASSPPRGWAGGYGYTF
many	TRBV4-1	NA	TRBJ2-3	TGCGCCAGCAGCCAAGCCCCCGGCAGGGAAGATACGCAGTATTTT	CASSQAPGREDTQYF
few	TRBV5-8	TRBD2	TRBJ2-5	TGTGCCAGCAGCTCCGGGACTAGCGGGGGGGCCGGAGAGACCCAGTACTTC	CASSSGTSGGAGETQYF
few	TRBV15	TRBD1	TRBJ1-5	TGTGCCACCAGCAGAGATCCGGGACAGGGGGTTCATCAGCCCCAGCATTTT	CATSRDPGQGVHQPQHF